This TCR beta chain was sequenced for a study of control samples from healthy donors and cancer patients. This clone was picked up one time. Trimming shortened V by 7 bases and J by 7 bases, and 14 bases separated the two germline ends. The CDR3 runs 14 residues. Germline CDR1 and CDR2: LNHDA and SQIVND (reference sequence). Measured with immunoSEQ multiplex PCR; TCRdb has only the in-frame clones, and not every one. The sample has 170,000 or so clones, under 95% seen once. Sequencing input: blood. V is TRBV19 and J is TRBJ1-6; no firm D call. The TCR was taken from a woman aged 18-29 years in good health. Here the CDR3 reads CASTPRRGNSPLHF. In nucleotides, the CDR3 is TGTGCCAGTACCCCTCGGCGGGGAAATTCACCCCTCCACTTT.